The 32 T cell receptor beta chains given below trace back to one sample, sequenced in a study of cytomegalovirus exposure and HLA in healthy donors. Some clones are missing from TCRdb's copy, which holds only in-frame ones; the method was immunoSEQ multiplex PCR. The top ten clones hold 1% to 1.5% of a sample with about 330,000 clones, 87% of them seen once. Specimen: PBMCs. These receptors were taken from a woman in her 30s in good health and CMV-seropositive.

This clone was recorded only once. The chain carries TRBV27 and TRBJ2-2; D unclear. V lost 4 bases and J lost 3, with 15 bases in between. CDR1 is MNHEY, CDR2 SMNVEV, per germline (reference sequence). The CDR3 totals 16 residues. CDR3 DNA: TGTGCCAGCAGTTCAGGAACAAGGATGTACACCGGGGAGCTGTTTTTT. Translated, it gives CASSSGTRMYTGELFF.

The J gene is TRBJ2-2, the V gene TRBV28; TRBD2 aligns across 11 bases. Trimming removed 6 bases from V and 6 bases from J; junction bases left unmatched: 27. CDR1 is MDHEN, CDR2 SYDVKM, per germline. This CDR3 is 22 amino acids long. CDR3 region: CASRTPDRAHLAGGPIAGELFF. Here the CDR3 DNA reads TGTGCCAGCAGAACTCCAGACAGGGCCCATTTAGCGGGAGGGCCTATCGCCGGGGAGCTGTTTTTT.

Regarding this clone: This sample also contains other DNA sequences that code for the same CDR3. The chain recombines TRBV6-5 with TRBJ1-1; D is perhaps TRBD1 (5 bases). This CDR3 spans 14 amino acids. Trimming took 2 bases from V and 1 from J, leaving 8 bases between them. Germline lookup yields CDR1 MNHEY and CDR2 SVGAGI. DNA of the CDR3: TGTGCCAGCAGTTACGTGGGGGGGAACACTGAAGCTTTCTTT. This encodes CASSYVGGNTEAFF.

This clone is a singleton in its sample. This sequence joins TRBV30 and TRBJ1-6; D is perhaps TRBD1 (6 bases). V was pared by 3 bases and J by 5 bases, with 20 bases between. The CDR3 extends over 17 amino acids. Germline V CDR1 and CDR2: GTSNPN, SVGIG (reference sequence). CDR3 region: CAWRAPEVGGNNSPLHF. In nucleotides, the CDR3 is TGTGCCTGGAGGGCTCCCGAGGTGGGGGGCAATAATTCACCCCTCCACTTT.

The rearrangement joins TRBV27 to TRBJ1-2, with TRBD1 matching 7 bases. Germline V gene sequence: CDR1 MNHEY, CDR2 SMNVEV (reference sequence). Germline trimming cut 4 bases from V and 3 bases from J; bases unmatched to any gene: 14. The CDR3 spans 17 residues. CDR3 coding DNA: TGTGCCAGCAGTTCCAACCCGCCGTCGGGACAGTACTATGGCTACACCTTC. This translates into CASSSNPPSGQYYGYTF.

J is TRBJ1-5 and V is TRBV5-6, with 7 bases lining up with TRBD1. The CDR3 consists of 15 residues. The V and J ends lost 4 bases and 6 bases, in that order; junction bases with no gene match: 10. Germline values: CDR1 SGHDT, CDR2 YYEEEE. Here the CDR3 DNA reads TGTGCCAGCAGCCCCGGCGCAGGGGACAGTCAGCCCCAGCATTTT. This encodes CASSPGAGDSQPQHF.

The genes are TRBV4-3 and TRBJ2-1, with 8 bases fitting TRBD2. Per the germline V gene, CDR1 is LGHNA and CDR2 is YSLEER. Trimming cost V 3 bases and J 0 bases; bases outside gene matches: 7. This CDR3 contains 17 residues. For the CDR3, the DNA is TGCGCCAGCAGCCATCTCCGCCGGGGGGGCTCCTACAATGAGCAGTTCTTC. Translation: CASSHLRRGGSYNEQFF.

This chain joins TRBV6-5 and TRBJ1-4; D remains unclear. Trimming left V 2 bases short and J 8 bases short, with 12 bases between. The CDR3 length is 14 residues. Per the germline V gene, CDR1 is MNHEY and CDR2 is SVGAGI. The CDR3 DNA sequence: TGTGCCAGCAGTTACGCCGCTTCTCCGGAAAAACTGTTTTTT. It encodes CASSYAASPEKLFF.

The genes are TRBV4-2 and TRBJ2-5; D is uncertain. The V and J ends lost 0 bases and 5 bases respectively, with 22 bases between them. CDR1 is LGHNA, CDR2 YNFKEQ, per germline. The CDR3 loop spans 18 amino acids. The CDR3 sequence: CASSQETGRTRLWETQYF. Written as DNA, the CDR3 is TGTGCCAGCAGCCAAGAAACCGGCAGGACCAGGTTATGGGAGACCCAGTACTTC.

With regard to this clone: A read error may explain this, as a much larger clone is one base away. The gene calls are TRBV28 and TRBJ2-3, with 13 bases matching TRBD2. The length of the CDR3 is 15 residues. V was clipped by 5 bases and J by 2 bases; unmatched bases: 1. Germline CDR1 is MDHEN and CDR2 is SYDVKM. The CDR3 DNA sequence: TGTGCCAGCAGTGGACTAGCGGGAGACACAGATACGCAGTATTTT. This codes for CASSGLAGDTDTQYF.

This clone was seen just once. The V call is TRBV6-1, the J call TRBJ1-2, with 10 positions matching TRBD1. The CDR3 has 14 amino acids. Per germline, CDR1 MNHNS and CDR2 SASEGT. V shed 6 bases and J 4 bases; nucleotides not matched to a gene: 5. CDR3 region: CASRGTGAIYGYTF. Written as DNA, the CDR3 is TGTGCCAGCAGGGGGACAGGGGCTATCTATGGCTACACCTTC.

The chain has TRBV27 and TRBJ1-3; possibly TRBD1 for D (5 bases). CDR3 length: 15 amino acids. Germline V lookup: CDR1 MNHEY, CDR2 SMNVEV (reference sequence). Trimming removed 6 bases at V and 4 bases at J, with 16 bases between. Here the CDR3 reads CASSPLRGEGNTIYF. CDR3 bases: TGTGCCAGCAGCCCCCTACGGGGGGAAGGAAACACCATATATTTT.

This chain links TRBV7-9 with TRBJ1-5; possible D gene TRBD1, 5 bases. In germline, CDR1 is SEHNR, CDR2 FQNEAQ (reference sequence). This CDR3 is built from 16 residues. V was trimmed by 1 base and J by 2 bases, leaving 12 bases between them. Here the CDR3 reads CASSLDLGGGNQPQHF. DNA for the CDR3: TGTGCCAGCAGCTTAGATTTGGGGGGGGGCAATCAGCCCCAGCATTTT. Drawing the rest from reference TRBV7-9 and TRBJ1-5, the complete variable domain is DTGVSQNPRHKITKRGQNVTFRCDPISEHNRLYWYRQTLGQGPEFLTYFQNEAQLEKSRLLSDRFSAERPKGSFSTLEIQRTEQGDSAMYLCASSLDLGGGNQPQHFGDGTRLSIL.

V usage is TRBV6-5 and J usage is TRBJ2-2; tentative D call: TRBD2 (6 bases). This CDR3 is 15 amino acids long. The germline CDR1 and CDR2 sequences are MNHEY and SVGAGI. Trimming removed 6 bases from V and 5 bases from J, with 16 bases in between. CDR3 loop: CASSYVRGWTGELFF. CDR3 nucleotide sequence: TGTGCCAGCAGCTACGTTCGGGGGTGGACCGGGGAGCTGTTTTTT.

The V and J genes are TRBV4-3 and TRBJ2-3; TRBD1 is a possible D gene (5 bases). The germline CDR1 and CDR2 sequences are LGHNA and YSLEER. V lost 2 bases and J 3 bases, leaving 9 bases between the germline ends. This CDR3 is 14 amino acids long. The CDR3 reads CASSQTGRTDTQYF. The CDR3, as DNA: TGCGCCAGCAGCCAAACAGGTCGAACAGATACGCAGTATTTT.

The chain links TRBV29-1 to TRBJ2-3; TRBD2 aligns across 8 bases. CDR1 is SQVTM and CDR2 is ANQGSEA in the germline V gene. V was pared by 3 bases and J by 3 bases, with 5 bases of the junction left unmatched. This CDR3 has 14 amino acids. The CDR3 sequence: CSVDIAGGTDTQYF. CDR3 DNA sequence: TGCAGCGTTGATATTGCGGGAGGTACAGATACGCAGTATTTT.

This chain links TRBV7-3 with TRBJ2-7, with unresolved D. V dropped 1 base and J dropped 8 bases, with 12 bases sitting between them. Germline CDR1 reads SGHTA; CDR2 reads FQGTGA. The CDR3 length is 13 residues. In nucleotides, the CDR3 is TGTGCCAGCAGCTTAAGCCCCTCTACCCAGCAGTACTTC. This codes for CASSLSPSTQQYF.

V usage is TRBV14 and J usage is TRBJ2-7, with D tentatively TRBD1 (5 bases). This CDR3 has 14 residues. V was shortened by 1 base and J by 0 bases, with 7 bases between the two germline ends. The germline CDR1 and CDR2 sequences are SGHDN and FVKESK. CDR3 sequence (DNA): TGTGCCAGCAGCCAAGGCAGGGTCTCCTACGAGCAGTACTTC. It codes for CASSQGRVSYEQYF.

The J gene is TRBJ1-6, the V gene TRBV30; D is perhaps TRBD1 (6 bases). CDR3 size: 16 residues. CDR1 and CDR2 (germline): GTSNPN, SVGIG (reference sequence). Trimming cost V 0 bases and J 7 bases, with 16 bases left between them. The CDR3 bases are TGTGCCTGGAGTGTCCTACAGGGATGGGGGAATTCACCCCTCCACTTT. Translating gives CAWSVLQGWGNSPLHF. Supplemented by reference TRBV30 and TRBJ1-6, the full variable domain reads SQTIHQWPATLVQPVGSPLSLECTVEGTSNPNLYWYRQAAGRGLQLLFYSVGIGQISSEVPQNLSASRPQDRQFILSSKKLLLSDSGFYLCAWSVLQGWGNSPLHFGNGTRLTVT.

Turning to this clone: A junction boundary mismatches the germline segment, possibly from a read error. V usage is TRBV12-5 and J usage is TRBJ2-3, with D unclear. There are 16 residues in the CDR3. Germline V gene sequence: CDR1 LGHNT, CDR2 FRNRAP. CDR3 nucleotides: TGTGCTTGTGGTTCATCCCACGACACAATCACAGATACGCAGTATTTT. Translating it yields CACGSSHDTITDTQYF.

The chain carries TRBV7-9 and TRBJ1-2; maybe TRBD1 (5 bases). Per the germline V gene, CDR1 is SEHNR and CDR2 is FQNEAQ (reference sequence). This CDR3 is 14 amino acids long. Deletions cut 8 bases from V and 2 bases from J, with 15 bases between. The CDR3, as DNA: TGTGCCAGCGACTACCTCGGGGACAACTATGGCTACACCTTC. It codes for CASDYLGDNYGYTF.

The V gene is TRBV25-1, the J gene TRBJ1-1; TRBD1 matches 7 bases. The CDR3 runs 13 residues. The germline CDR1 and CDR2 sequences are MGHDK and SYGVNS. The V gene end was trimmed by 6 bases and the J gene end by 7 bases; junction bases not matched to a gene: 8. The CDR3 coding sequence is TGTGCCAGCAGATTACAGGGGAGGAATGAAGCTTTCTTT. It is translated as CASRLQGRNEAFF.

V and J are TRBV7-8 and TRBJ2-7; no clear D gene. Germline V lookup: CDR1 SGHVS, CDR2 FQNEAQ. Trimming shortened V by 5 bases and J by 6 bases, and 26 bases separated the two germline ends. The CDR3 contains 17 residues. The CDR3 DNA reads TGTGCCAGCAGCCACTTTCTTCCCCAACACGGGTCAGGCGAGCAGTACTTC. Translation: CASSHFLPQHGSGEQYF.

The chain combines TRBV7-2 with TRBJ1-2, with 9 bases that match TRBD1. Germline V gene sequence: CDR1 SGHTA, CDR2 FQGNSA. The trim removed 7 bases at V and 5 bases at J, leaving 5 bases unmatched. CDR3 length: 13 residues. The CDR3 DNA is TGTGCCAGCACCATCGACAGGGGGTATGGCTACACCTTC. Translated, it gives CASTIDRGYGYTF.

This sequence joins TRBV4-3 and TRBJ1-1; 7 bases align to TRBD1. J gave up 1 base and V 0 bases, and 5 bases lay outside the gene matches. Germline CDR1 reads LGHNA; CDR2 reads YSLEER. The CDR3 spans 16 residues. The CDR3 DNA sequence: TGCGCCAGCAGCCAAGACCCCAGGGGGGCGAACACTGAAGCTTTCTTT. It translates to CASSQDPRGANTEAFF.

This clone was seen a single time. This rearrangement joins TRBV15 to TRBJ2-3; D not certain. V dropped 2 bases and J dropped 4 bases, with 10 bases sitting between them. This CDR3 spans 14 amino acids. Germline V gene lookup returns CDR1 LNHNV and CDR2 YYDKDF (reference sequence). The CDR3 is CATSRPDAADTQYF. CDR3 in DNA: TGTGCCACCAGCAGACCCGACGCAGCAGATACGCAGTATTTT.

In nucleotides, the CDR3 is TGTGCCAGCTCACTAAATTTACCGGGACTAGACGAAGAGACCCAGTACTTC. It translates to CASSLNLPGLDEETQYF. This chain links TRBV18 with TRBJ2-5; 8 nucleotides line up with TRBD2. CDR3 length: 17 residues. V gave up 4 bases and J gave up 3 bases; unmatched junction bases: 13. The germline gives CDR1 KGHSH, CDR2 LQKENI.

In nucleotides, the CDR3 is TGCAGCGTCGGAATAGCGGGGGGCGGGGAGCTGTTTTTT. Translated: CSVGIAGGGELFF. The chain uses TRBV29-1 and TRBJ2-2, with 10 bases lining up with TRBD2. The CDR3 spans 13 residues. Germline V gives CDR1 SQVTM, CDR2 ANQGSEA. The trim removed 6 bases at V and 7 bases at J, leaving 5 bases unmatched.

This chain's CDR3 is CASSGSGVRETQYF. For the CDR3, the DNA is TGTGCCAGCAGTGGGAGCGGGGTACGGGAGACCCAGTACTTC. V is TRBV6-1 and J is TRBJ2-5, with TRBD2 identical over 7 bases. V shed 4 bases and J 5 bases; nucleotides not matched to a gene: 7. The CDR3 is made up of 14 amino acids. CDR1 and CDR2 (germline): MNHNS, SASEGT.

V gene TRBV2 combines with J gene TRBJ2-5; 9 bases match TRBD2. The CDR3 contains 16 residues. The trim removed 3 bases at V and 1 base at J, leaving 6 bases unmatched. The V gene's germline CDR1 is SNHLY and CDR2 FYNNEI. The CDR3 DNA reads TGTGCCAGCAGTGACGGGATAGCGGGGGCCCAAGAGACCCAGTACTTC. Translating gives CASSDGIAGAQETQYF.

The chain combines TRBV27 with TRBJ1-5; D may be TRBD1 (5 bases). CDR1 MNHEY and CDR2 SMNVEV come from the germline V gene (reference sequence). V shed 3 bases and J shed 9 bases, with 15 bases lying between them. The CDR3 runs 14 residues. The CDR3 is CASSFSFQGVPQHF. In DNA, the CDR3 is TGTGCCAGCAGTTTCTCCTTCCAGGGAGTGCCCCAGCATTTT.

The DNA of the CDR3 is TGTGCCAGCAGCTTGTTTTGGGCCGTGGATGGCTACACCTTC. As protein: CASSLFWAVDGYTF. The rearrangement links TRBV5-6 to TRBJ1-2; no firm D call. CDR1 is SGHDT, CDR2 YYEEEE, per germline. Between the trimmed V and J ends, which lost 1 base and 6 bases, there was a span of 13 bases. The CDR3 is 14 residues long.